Described below is a single T cell receptor beta chain sequence and its context. The data belong to a study of cytomegalovirus exposure and HLA in healthy donors. Study context: A previous analysis identified around 120 million unique TCR beta sequences derived from around 200 million T cells.

The CDR3 has 16 amino acids. CDR1 is MNHEY and CDR2 is SMNVEV in the germline V gene (reference sequence). The V and J ends lost 4 bases and 4 bases, in that order; junction bases with no gene match: 8. The PCR was carried out with 60 Vbeta primers and 13 Jbeta primers. Libraries were prepared by immunoSEQ multiplex PCR; TCRdb keeps only in-frame clonotypes and omits some of them. The table includes approximately 150,000 clones, under 85% detected once. Sequenced material: PBMCs. The receptor was isolated from a woman under 40 in good health and CMV-seronegative. This chain joins TRBV27 and TRBJ2-7, with 12 bases matching TRBD2. The CDR3 region has the DNA TGTGCCAGCAGTTGGACTAGCGGGGAACCTCCGTACGAGCAGTACTTC. Amino acid sequence: CASSWTSGEPPYEQYF.